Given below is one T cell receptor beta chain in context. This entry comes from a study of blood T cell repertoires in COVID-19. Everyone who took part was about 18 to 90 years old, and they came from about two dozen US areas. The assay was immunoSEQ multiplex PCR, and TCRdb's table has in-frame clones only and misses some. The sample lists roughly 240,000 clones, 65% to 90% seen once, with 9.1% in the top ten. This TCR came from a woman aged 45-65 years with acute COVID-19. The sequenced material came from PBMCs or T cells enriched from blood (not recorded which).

Written as DNA, the CDR3 is TGCGCCAGCAGCTCCTCGATACCGGGGGGTGGGAACACCGGGGAGCTGTTTTTT. Its translation: CASSSSIPGGGNTGELFF. The rearrangement uses TRBV5-1 and TRBJ2-2; 7 nucleotides agree with TRBD2. The CDR3 has 18 amino acids. Germline loops: CDR1 SGHRS, CDR2 YFSETQ. J lost 1 base, V lost 3 bases, and 12 bases had no gene match.